This T cell receptor (beta chain) was sequenced in a study of T cell responses to AZD1222 COVID-19 vaccine. Study-wide findings and caveats: Seropositivity was recorded at baseline in only 6 or 7 AZD1222 recipients. There were mostly white British donors and more females than males, and clonal diversity was possibly underestimated. Vaccine-related CD4 TCRs covered spike, predominating at 160-218 and 743-854.

This table comes from immunoSEQ multiplex PCR, and its TCRdb copy is limited to in-frame clones, with some not included. Among about 130,000 clones listed, less than 95% were seen once. For this clone: Its target is unknown.

The ends were cut back, 9 bases at V and 4 bases at J, with 14 bases in the middle. The CDR3 length is 13 residues. Germline V CDR1 and CDR2: LNHDA, SQIVND (reference sequence). The rearrangement links TRBV19 to TRBJ2-3; no reliable D call. The sequence came from an adult in good health. Sequenced here: peripheral blood, sampled on day 0 of MenACWY control vaccination. The CDR3 sequence: CASKPEVPDTQYF. The CDR3 DNA reads TGTGCCAGCAAGCCCGAGGTGCCAGATACGCAGTATTTT.